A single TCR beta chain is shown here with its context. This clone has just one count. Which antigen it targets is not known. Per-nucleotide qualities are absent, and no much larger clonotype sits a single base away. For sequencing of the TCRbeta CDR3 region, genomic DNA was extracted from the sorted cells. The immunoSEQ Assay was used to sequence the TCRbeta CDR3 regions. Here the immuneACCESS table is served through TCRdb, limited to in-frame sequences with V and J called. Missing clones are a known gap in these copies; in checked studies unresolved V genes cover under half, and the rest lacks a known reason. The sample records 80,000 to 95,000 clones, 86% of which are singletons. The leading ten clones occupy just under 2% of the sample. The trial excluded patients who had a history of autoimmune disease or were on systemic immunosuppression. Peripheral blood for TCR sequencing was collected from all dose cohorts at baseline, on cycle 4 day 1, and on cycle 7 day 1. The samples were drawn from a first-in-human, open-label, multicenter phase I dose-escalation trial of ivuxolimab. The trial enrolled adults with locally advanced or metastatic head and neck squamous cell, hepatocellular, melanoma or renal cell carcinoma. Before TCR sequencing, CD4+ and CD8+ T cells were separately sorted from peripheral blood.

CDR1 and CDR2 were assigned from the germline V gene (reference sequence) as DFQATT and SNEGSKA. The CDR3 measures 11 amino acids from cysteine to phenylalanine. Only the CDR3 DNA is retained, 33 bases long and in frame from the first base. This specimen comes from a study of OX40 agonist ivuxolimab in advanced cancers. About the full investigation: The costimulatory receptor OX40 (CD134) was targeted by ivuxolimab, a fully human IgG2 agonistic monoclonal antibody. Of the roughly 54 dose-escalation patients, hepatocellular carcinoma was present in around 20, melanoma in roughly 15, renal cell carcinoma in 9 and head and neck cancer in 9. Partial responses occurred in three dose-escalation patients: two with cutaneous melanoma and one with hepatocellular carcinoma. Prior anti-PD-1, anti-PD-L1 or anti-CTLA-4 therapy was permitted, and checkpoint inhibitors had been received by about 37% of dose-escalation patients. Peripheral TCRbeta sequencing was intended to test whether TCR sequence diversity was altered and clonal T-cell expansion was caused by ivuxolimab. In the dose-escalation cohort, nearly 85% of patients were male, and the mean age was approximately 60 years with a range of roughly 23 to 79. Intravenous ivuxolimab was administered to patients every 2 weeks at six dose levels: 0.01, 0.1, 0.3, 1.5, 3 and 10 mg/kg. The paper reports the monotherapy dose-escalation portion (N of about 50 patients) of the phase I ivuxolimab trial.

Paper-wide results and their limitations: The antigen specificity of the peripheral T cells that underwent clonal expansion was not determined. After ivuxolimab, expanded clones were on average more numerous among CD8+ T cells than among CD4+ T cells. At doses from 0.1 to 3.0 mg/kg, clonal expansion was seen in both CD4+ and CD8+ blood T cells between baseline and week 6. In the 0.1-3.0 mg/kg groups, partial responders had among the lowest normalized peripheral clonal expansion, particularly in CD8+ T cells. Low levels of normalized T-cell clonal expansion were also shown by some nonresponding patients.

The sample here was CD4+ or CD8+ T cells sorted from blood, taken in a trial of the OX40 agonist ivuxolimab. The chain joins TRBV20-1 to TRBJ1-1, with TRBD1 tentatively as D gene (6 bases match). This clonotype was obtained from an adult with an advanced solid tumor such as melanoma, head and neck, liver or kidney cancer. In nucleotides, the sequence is TGCAGGGTCGACAGGAGCACTGAAGCTTTCTTT. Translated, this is CRVDRSTEAFF.